This T cell receptor beta chain was recorded in a study of blood T cell repertoires in COVID-19. Study at large: COVID-19 samples collected from the United States, Italy and Spain covered acute and convalescent phases. The analysed material was cDNA or gDNA that came from T cells, B-cell-depleted T cells, or PBMCs.

CDR3 length equals 16 residues. Germline-derived CDR1 and CDR2 are LGHDT and YNNKEL (reference sequence). V lost 4 bases and J lost 6, with 22 bases in between. As handled by the study authors: Amplification with reference gene primers provided the estimates of nucleated cell counts. Libraries were prepared by immunoSEQ multiplex PCR; TCRdb keeps only in-frame clonotypes and omits some of them. The DNA gave D and trimming, while V, J and clone size come from that table. The table records about 100,000 clones, more than 70% of them present only once. This receptor was obtained from a human donor in a cohort sampled during active COVID-19. The sample taken for sequencing was peripheral blood. The rearrangement joins TRBV3-1 (or the pseudogene TRBV3-2) to TRBJ2-7; D perhaps matches TRBD2 (5 bases). Here the CDR3 reads CASSLLGNLGSREQYF. The CDR3, as DNA: TGTGCCAGCAGCCTCCTGGGGAACCTTGGGAGCCGCGAGCAGTACTTC.